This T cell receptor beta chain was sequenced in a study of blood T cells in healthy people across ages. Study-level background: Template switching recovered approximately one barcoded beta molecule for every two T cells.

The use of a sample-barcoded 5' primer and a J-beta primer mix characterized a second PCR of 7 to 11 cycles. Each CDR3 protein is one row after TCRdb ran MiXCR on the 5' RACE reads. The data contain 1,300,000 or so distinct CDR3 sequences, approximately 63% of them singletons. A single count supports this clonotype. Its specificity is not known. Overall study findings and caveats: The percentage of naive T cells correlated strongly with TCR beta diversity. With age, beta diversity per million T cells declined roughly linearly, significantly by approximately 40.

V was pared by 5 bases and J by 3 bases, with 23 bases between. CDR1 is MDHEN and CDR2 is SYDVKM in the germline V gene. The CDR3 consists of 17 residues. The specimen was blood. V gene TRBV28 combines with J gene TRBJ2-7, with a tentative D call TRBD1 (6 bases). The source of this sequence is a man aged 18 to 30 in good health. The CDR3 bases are TGTGCCAGCAGTCCGATTCTCCGGGACATTATCTACTACGAGCAGTACTTC. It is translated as CASSPILRDIIYYEQYF.